The 2 T cell receptor beta chains reported below all come from one sample, sequenced in a study of vaccination and CD4 T cells after COVID-19. Treatment reported: 10-day PBMC culture with coronavirus spike peptide pools or control peptides (ViraFEST assay). Scientists ran DNA taken from cultured CD4+ T cells through the Oncomine TCR Beta short-read assay for sequencing. From the PCR reads, TCRdb called clonotypes with MiXCR, one entry per CDR3 protein. The data contain about 17,000 distinct CDR3 sequences, roughly two fifths of them singletons. Their antigens remain unidentified. Sequencing was carried out using CD4+ T cells from blood, cultured in vitro. The receptor set was obtained from a human donor who had recovered from COVID-19.

Remarks on this clonotype: With a much larger clone just one base away, this may be a read error. J is TRBJ1-6 and V is TRBV20-1; no reliable D call. In germline, CDR1 is DFQATT, CDR2 SNEGSKA (reference sequence). The CDR3 totals 13 residues. The CDR3: CSASPGYNTPLHF. The CDR3 nucleotides read TGCAGTGCTAGCCCGGGATATAATACACCCCTCCACTTT.

The chain employs TRBV28 and TRBJ1-5; 7 nucleotides line up with TRBD1. There are 15 residues in the CDR3. V lost 6 bases to trimming and J lost 2 bases; unmatched junction nucleotides: 7. The germline CDR1 and CDR2 sequences are MDHEN and SYDVKM. CDR3 amino acids: CASSTDREGNQPQHF. The CDR3 DNA follows: TGTGCCAGCAGCACAGACAGGGAAGGCAATCAGCCCCAGCATTTT.